These 13 T cell receptor beta chains were sequenced from one sample in a study of T cell changes during pregnancy in multiple sclerosis (dated by TCRdb to between 2018 and 2020). Libraries were constructed by the immunoSEQ multiplex PCR assay. The clones in this table, taken by TCRdb from immuneACCESS, are in-frame only. Not every clone is retained; where verified, under half of the shortfall comes from an unresolved V gene, and the cause of the rest is unknown. For this sample the table gives 40,000 to 55,000 clones, of which about 89% were detected only once. Roughly 1.2% of the sample is in the top ten clones. The specimen was CD4+ T cells from peripheral blood mononuclear cells, collected after pregnancy. These receptors came from a female donor with multiple sclerosis, enrolled in a pregnancy study.

This chain uses TRBV10-3 with TRBJ2-2; 7 positions agree with TRBD1. The V segment lost 1 base and the J segment 5 bases; nucleotides outside the gene matches: 4. Germline V gene sequence: CDR1 ENHRY, CDR2 SYGVKD. This CDR3 region has 15 residues. CDR3 nucleotides: TGTGCCATCAGTGAGTTACAGGGGCGAACCGGGGAGCTGTTTTTT. Translating it yields CAISELQGRTGELFF.

J is TRBJ2-7 and V is TRBV28; D gene unclear. This CDR3 contains 14 residues. V was trimmed by 6 bases and J by 1 base, leaving 13 bases between them. Germline V gene sequence: CDR1 MDHEN, CDR2 SYDVKM. The CDR3 DNA follows: TGTGCCAGCAGCTCCGGCACAGATTCCTACGAGCAGTACTTC. Translated, it gives CASSSGTDSYEQYF.

V usage is TRBV2 and J usage is TRBJ1-5, with D maybe TRBD1 (5 bases). Germline CDR1 is SNHLY and CDR2 is FYNNEI. Between the trimmed V and J ends, which lost 7 bases and 9 bases, there was a span of 16 bases. The CDR3 spans 13 residues. CDR3 DNA: TGTGCCAGCACCATTTCGGAGGGACGGCCCCAGCATTTT. Its translation is CASTISEGRPQHF.

The chain employs TRBV7-8 and TRBJ2-7; D gene ambiguous. Germline CDR1 is SGHVS and CDR2 is FQNEAQ. This CDR3 has 15 residues. V was shortened by 5 bases and J by 0 bases, with 14 bases between the two germline ends. This CDR3 reads CASSLRQTGSYEQYF. In DNA, the CDR3 is TGTGCCAGCAGCCTTCGACAAACCGGCTCCTACGAGCAGTACTTC.

This chain connects TRBV18 to TRBJ1-5, with 8 bases that match TRBD1. The CDR3 is 14 residues long. Trimming cost V 5 bases and J 5 bases; bases outside gene matches: 5. Germline V lookup: CDR1 KGHSH, CDR2 LQKENI. The CDR3 nucleotides are TGTGCCAGCTCAGCCCAGGGGGCCGATCAGCCCCAGCATTTT. Protein sequence: CASSAQGADQPQHF.

The gene calls are TRBV9 and TRBJ1-2; 7 bases line up with TRBD1. Germline values: CDR1 SGDLS, CDR2 YYNGEE. CDR3 length: 13 amino acids. The junction had 3 bases not matched to a gene; V was cut back by 3 bases and J by 4 bases. The CDR3 protein is CASSEGAGYGYTF. The CDR3 coding sequence is TGTGCCAGCAGCGAGGGGGCGGGCTATGGCTACACCTTC.

The chain combines TRBV5-1 with TRBJ2-1; 10 bases match TRBD2. The ends lost 2 bases at V and 6 bases at J; junction bases unmatched: 5. CDR1 and CDR2 from the germline V gene are SGHRS and YFSETQ. CDR3 length: 15 residues. The CDR3 spells CASSFQGLAVNEQFF. In DNA form, the CDR3 reads TGCGCCAGCAGCTTCCAAGGACTAGCGGTCAATGAGCAGTTCTTC. Combining the CDR3 with reference TRBV5-1 and TRBJ2-1 gives the whole variable domain KAGVTQTPRYLIKTRGQQVTLSCSPISGHRSVSWYQQTPGQGLQFLFEYFSETQRNKGNFPGRFSGRQFSNSRSEMNVSTLELGDSALYLCASSFQGLAVNEQFFGPGTRLTVL.

J is TRBJ1-3 and V is TRBV27; perhaps TRBD1 as D (6 bases). Germline CDR1 reads MNHEY; CDR2 reads SMNVEV (reference sequence). The CDR3 runs 15 residues. Between the trimmed V and J ends, which lost 2 bases and 1 base, there was a span of 9 bases. CDR3 residues: CASSLRGASGNTIYF. As DNA, the CDR3 is TGTGCCAGCAGTTTACGGGGGGCGTCTGGAAACACCATATATTTT.

The J gene is TRBJ1-2, the V gene TRBV28; TRBD1 aligns across 7 bases. With V trimmed by 7 bases and J by 4 bases, 9 bases remained unmatched. The CDR3 is made up of 14 amino acids. Looked up from germline, CDR1 is MDHEN and CDR2 is SYDVKM. The chain's CDR3 is CASTPGQSIYGYTF. CDR3 nucleotide sequence: TGTGCCAGCACCCCGGGACAGTCAATCTATGGCTACACCTTC.

The chain employs TRBV5-1 and TRBJ2-3, with 10 bases lining up with TRBD2. Germline assignment: CDR1 SGHRS and CDR2 YFSETQ. The ends lost 4 bases at V and 2 bases at J; junction bases unmatched: 10. CDR3 size: 17 residues. The CDR3 sequence is CASSPLVTSGNTDTQYF. CDR3 DNA sequence: TGCGCCAGCAGCCCCTTAGTCACTAGCGGGAACACAGATACGCAGTATTTT.

The rearrangement links TRBV6-1 to TRBJ1-5; D not certain. Germline assignment: CDR1 MNHNS and CDR2 SASEGT. With 7 bases removed from V and 7 bases from J, the gap between germline ends came to 20 bases. CDR3 size: 15 residues. The CDR3 nucleotides are TGTGCCAGCAACTCGGGTCTCCCTGTCGGACAGCCCCAGCATTTT. Amino acids: CASNSGLPVGQPQHF.

The chain recombines TRBV7-9 with TRBJ1-1; TRBD1 matches 7 bases. With 4 bases clipped from V and 1 base from J, the junction kept 12 bases outside the gene matches. CDR1 is SEHNR, CDR2 FQNEAQ, per germline (reference sequence). This CDR3 contains 17 residues. The CDR3 is CASSSGTVGLRNTEAFF. For the CDR3, the DNA is TGTGCCAGCAGCTCCGGGACAGTAGGCTTAAGGAACACTGAAGCTTTCTTT.

The chain couples TRBV7-3 to TRBJ2-4; 15 bases match TRBD2. V lost 2 bases, J lost 0 bases, and 2 bases stayed unmatched. The CDR3 has 18 amino acids. Germline-derived CDR1 and CDR2 are SGHTA and FQGTGA. CDR3 sequence (DNA): TGTGCCAGCAGCTTAGGGACTAGCGGGAGGCTAGCCAAAAACATTCAGTACTTC. The encoded protein is CASSLGTSGRLAKNIQYF.